Listed here are 29 T cell receptor beta chains from one sample, sequenced in a study. TCRdb fed the RT-PCR reads into MiXCR, producing one record per CDR3 protein. The sample holds thousands of distinct CDR3 sequences; roughly 90% are singletons and the top ten take 7% to 10%. Sample: memory CD4+ T cells from blood. These receptors originate from a female donor in good health, serving as a healthy control.

A remark on this clonotype: As an off-target read in a library built for alpha chains, this beta chain has a frequency of little significance. This chain links TRBV12-3 or TRBV12-4 with TRBJ2-6; maybe TRBD2 (5 bases). This CDR3 has 15 amino acids. V was shortened by 4 bases and J by 2 bases, with 9 bases between the two germline ends. CDR3 loop: CASSWRRAGANVLTF. The CDR3 DNA reads as TGTGCCAGCAGTTGGAGGCGGGCTGGGGCCAACGTCCTGACTTTC.

Details on this clonotype: This beta chain was picked up by a library intended for alpha chains and is off target, so its count carries little meaning. The chain couples TRBV11-1 to TRBJ1-2; TRBD1 matches 10 bases. CDR3 length: 16 amino acids. Unmatched junction bases numbered 10, after V lost 5 bases and J lost 4 bases. CDR1 SGHAT and CDR2 FQDESV come from the germline V gene (reference sequence). CDR3 sequence reads: CASSGIDRGLGYGYTF. CDR3 bases: TGTGCCAGCAGCGGCATTGACAGGGGGCTTGGCTATGGCTACACCTTC.

About this clonotype: This beta chain turned up in a library designed for alpha chains; as an off-target read, its abundance says little. The J gene is TRBJ2-2, the V gene TRBV27; no reliable D call. Trimming stripped 1 base from V and 7 bases from J, with 1 base between. Germline V gene lookup returns CDR1 MNHEY and CDR2 SMNVEV (reference sequence). CDR3 length: 11 residues. The CDR3 nucleotides read TGTGCCAGCAGTTTATTCGGGGAGCTGTTTTTT. This translates into CASSLFGELFF.

With respect to this clonotype: Within a library made for alpha chains, this beta chain is off target, and its count is uninformative. The V call is TRBV29-1, the J call TRBJ1-4; D unresolved. The length of the CDR3 is 12 residues. Germline CDR1 SQVTM, CDR2 ANQGSEA. Trimming removed 4 bases from V and 7 bases from J, with 10 bases in between. The CDR3 DNA reads as TGCAGCGTTGGGGCGGGGAGTGAAAAACTGTTTTTT. Its translation is CSVGAGSEKLFF.

On this clonotype: As an off-target read in a library built for alpha chains, this beta chain has a frequency of little significance. The chain combines TRBV6-5 with TRBJ2-7; 8 positions match TRBD1. V was pared by 2 bases and J by 5 bases, with 5 bases of the junction left unmatched. The CDR3 is made up of 14 amino acids. Looked up from germline, CDR1 is MNHEY and CDR2 is SVGAGI. CDR3 DNA: TGTGCCAGCAGTTACGGACAGGGTTACGACGAGCAGTACTTC. Translating gives CASSYGQGYDEQYF.

On this clonotype itself: The size of this beta chain means little, since it is a stray read in a library made for alpha chains. The J gene is TRBJ2-1, the V gene TRBV5-1; 7 bases align to TRBD1. The CDR3 spans 15 residues. Unmatched junction bases numbered 8, after V lost 0 bases and J lost 8 bases. Germline CDR1 SGHRS, CDR2 YFSETQ. The CDR3 DNA reads as TGCGCCAGCAGCTTGGCCAGGGGGTTGTTTGATGAGCAGTTCTTC. Its translation is CASSLARGLFDEQFF. The full variable domain, in which reference TRBV5-1 and TRBJ2-1 provide the parts outside the CDR3, is KAGVTQTPRYLIKTRGQQVTLSCSPISGHRSVSWYQQTPGQGLQFLFEYFSETQRNKGNFPGRFSGRQFSNSRSEMNVSTLELGDSALYLCASSLARGLFDEQFFGPGTRLTVL.

For this clonotype: This beta chain turned up in a library designed for alpha chains; as an off-target read, its abundance says little. This chain joins TRBV5-1 and TRBJ2-7; 13 bases align to TRBD2. Trimming took 4 bases from V and 0 from J; bases not matched to a gene: 7. CDR1 and CDR2 from the germline V gene are SGHRS and YFSETQ. The CDR3 has 17 residues. CDR3 sequence reads: CASSIGLAGASSYEQYF. The CDR3 coding sequence is TGCGCCAGCAGCATTGGACTAGCGGGGGCAAGCTCCTACGAGCAGTACTTC.

With respect to this clonotype: A library prepared for alpha chains yielded this beta chain as an off-target read; its size is of little meaning. V is TRBV20-1 and J is TRBJ2-3; the D is unclear. Germline V CDR1 and CDR2: DFQATT, SNEGSKA (reference sequence). This CDR3 has 11 amino acids. V lost 3 bases to trimming and J lost 4 bases, with 5 bases between them. The CDR3 sequence: CSARIADTQYF. The CDR3 region has the DNA TGCAGTGCTAGGATAGCAGATACGCAGTATTTT.

This clonotype has a single count. With the library built for alpha chains, this beta chain is off target and its frequency is not meaningful. The chain uses TRBV7-2 and TRBJ2-1; 10 bases match TRBD2. There are 19 residues in the CDR3. Germline CDR1 reads SGHTA; CDR2 reads FQGNSA. Trimming removed 0 bases from V and 8 bases from J; junction bases left unmatched: 16. DNA of the CDR3: TGTGCCAGCAGCTTAGCGTTATGGGCGGCGGCTAGCGGGGGAGATGAGCAGTTCTTC. This sequence encodes CASSLALWAAASGGDEQFF.

Details on this clonotype: This beta chain is an off-target read within a library intended for alpha chains, so its frequency means little. This sequence joins TRBV11-2 and TRBJ2-2; TRBD2 matches 12 bases. J lost 7 bases, V lost 5 bases, and 11 bases had no gene match. Germline lookup yields CDR1 SGHAT and CDR2 FQNNGV. The CDR3 consists of 17 residues. The CDR3 coding sequence is TGTGCCAGCAGCACCTCGGCTAGCGGGGGGGCTAACGGGGAGCTGTTTTTT. This encodes CASSTSASGGANGELFF.

Concerning this clonotype itself: This beta chain appears as a stray read in a library generated for alpha chains; its size is not informative. This chain uses TRBV5-1 with TRBJ2-5, with 12 bases lining up with TRBD1. The germline gives CDR1 SGHRS, CDR2 YFSETQ. The CDR3 loop spans 17 amino acids. J was trimmed by 4 bases and V by 3 bases; bases with no gene match: 10. In nucleotides, the CDR3 is TGCGCCAGCAGCTGGACCGGGGACAGGGGGCTGGGAGAGACCCAGTACTTC. It specifies CASSWTGDRGLGETQYF.

With regard to this clonotype: Little can be read into the size of this beta chain, an off-target read in a library designed for alpha chains. The genes are TRBV5-1 and TRBJ2-2; D not certain. CDR1 is SGHRS and CDR2 is YFSETQ in the germline V gene. Between the trimmed V and J ends, which lost 2 bases and 6 bases, there was a span of 2 bases. CDR3 length: 11 amino acids. CDR3 DNA sequence: TGCGCCAGCAGCTTACCCGGGGAGCTGTTTTTT. Translated: CASSLPGELFF.

Note on this clonotype: This beta chain turned up in a library designed for alpha chains; as an off-target read, its abundance says little. The rearrangement links TRBV12-3 or TRBV12-4 to TRBJ2-1, with a weak D call TRBD2 (6 bases). The CDR3 contains 16 residues. V was pared by 3 bases and J by 6 bases, with 18 bases between. CDR3 residues: CASSFRDGRRGNEQFF. DNA for the CDR3: TGTGCCAGCAGTTTTCGGGACGGGAGAAGAGGCAATGAGCAGTTCTTC.

In regard to this clonotype: This beta chain is a stray read from a library made for alpha chains; its abundance is not meaningful. CDR3 bases: TGTGCCAGCTTTCAAATGAACACCGGGGAGCTGTTTTTT. Translating gives CASFQMNTGELFF. This chain connects TRBV28 to TRBJ2-2, with D uncertain. Trimming cost V 8 bases and J 1 base, with 8 bases left between them. The CDR3 is 13 amino acids. The germline CDR1 and CDR2 sequences are MDHEN and SYDVKM.

Points on this clonotype: This beta chain is off target for a library built for alpha chains, so its abundance means little. The chain employs TRBV7-2 and TRBJ2-7; a possible D gene is TRBD2 (6 bases). This CDR3 spans 14 amino acids. The germline V and J ends were trimmed by 1 base and 6 bases, with 13 bases remaining between them. Germline V gene data show CDR1 as SGHTA and CDR2 as FQGNSA. The DNA for the CDR3 is TGTGCCAGCAGCTTAGTTCGGGAGCCACTCGAGCAGTACTTC. Protein product: CASSLVREPLEQYF.

A remark on this clonotype: A library made for alpha chains picked up this beta chain off target, so its size means little. The CDR3 reads CSVEDPLVHEQYF. The CDR3 nucleotides are TGCAGCGTTGAAGATCCCCTAGTTCACGAGCAGTACTTC. The rearrangement uses TRBV29-1 and TRBJ2-7, with D unresolved. The V gene lost 0 bases and the J gene lost 5 bases, with 11 bases spanning the gap. The CDR3 runs 13 residues. Germline assignment: CDR1 SQVTM and CDR2 ANQGSEA.

Note on this clonotype: The size of this beta chain means little, since it is a stray read in a library made for alpha chains. This rearrangement joins TRBV11-2 to TRBJ2-5; TRBD1 matches at 7 bases. Trimming took 8 bases from V and 2 from J; bases not matched to a gene: 8. Germline V gene sequence: CDR1 SGHAT, CDR2 FQNNGV. CDR3 length: 14 residues. The CDR3 spells CASGLDRTQETQYF. The CDR3 DNA reads TGTGCCAGCGGACTGGACAGGACTCAAGAGACCCAGTACTTC.

A note on this clonotype: This beta chain came through as a stray read in a library set up for alpha chains, and its size says little. V and J are TRBV4-3 and TRBJ1-2; 7 bases fit TRBD1. The CDR3 runs to 16 residues. V gave up 5 bases and J gave up 7 bases; unmatched junction bases: 16. The germline V gene has CDR1 LGHNA and CDR2 YSLEER. CDR3 nucleotides: TGCGCCAGCAGCGCAAAACTGGAAGGGGGCGCGGGTGGCTACACCTTC. Translated: CASSAKLEGGAGGYTF.

Regarding this clonotype: Found in a library prepared for alpha chains, this beta chain is an off-target read, and its abundance has little meaning. The rearrangement links TRBV10-2 to TRBJ1-1; no clear D. The V gene lost 3 bases and the J gene lost 1 base, with 12 bases spanning the gap. CDR1 and CDR2 from the germline V gene are WSHSY and SAAADI. CDR3 length equals 15 residues. CDR3 nucleotide sequence: TGCGCCAGCAGTGACCTTGGGCGGGGGAACACTGAAGCTTTCTTT. Its translation: CASSDLGRGNTEAFF.

This clonotype came up once. Little can be read into the size of this beta chain, an off-target read in a library designed for alpha chains. The chain links TRBV5-6 to TRBJ2-5; tentatively, D is TRBD2 (5 bases). The CDR3 has 14 residues. V was pared by 0 bases and J by 0 bases, with 6 bases between. The germline gives CDR1 SGHDT, CDR2 YYEEEE. CDR3 sequence: CASSLGLYQETQYF. The CDR3 DNA reads TGTGCCAGCAGCTTGGGACTATACCAAGAGACCCAGTACTTC. Full variable domain (remainder filled in from reference TRBV5-6 and TRBJ2-5): DAGVTQSPTHLIKTRGQQVTLRCSPKSGHDTVSWYQQALGQGPQFIFQYYEEEERQRGNFPDRFSGHQFPNYSSELNVNALLLGDSALYLCASSLGLYQETQYFGPGTRLLVL.

With respect to this clonotype: The library was designed around alpha chains, so this beta chain is a stray read whose abundance carries little weight. This chain connects TRBV15 to TRBJ2-3, with D tentatively TRBD1 or TRBD2 (6 bases each). The CDR3 is made up of 14 amino acids. Germline V lookup: CDR1 LNHNV, CDR2 YYDKDF (reference sequence). V was clipped by 2 bases and J by 9 bases, with 15 bases between them. CDR3 nucleotide sequence: TGTGCCACCAGCAGACCCCCGGGGGCCGACACGCAGTATTTT. It is translated as CATSRPPGADTQYF.

Of note for this clonotype: Being off target in a library aimed at alpha chains, this beta chain has a size of little meaning. The gene calls are TRBV10-3 and TRBJ1-5, with D unresolved. V was pared by 0 bases and J by 6 bases, with 12 bases between. The CDR3 covers 15 residues. Germline CDR1 ENHRY, CDR2 SYGVKD. As DNA, the CDR3 is TGTGCCATCAGTGAGTCGGGAGGAGTTGGTCAGCCCCAGCATTTT. It yields the protein CAISESGGVGQPQHF.

As regards this clonotype: This beta chain is off target for a library built for alpha chains, so its abundance means little. The chain links TRBV5-1 to TRBJ2-1, with D perhaps TRBD2 (6 bases). V was clipped by 5 bases and J by 0 bases, with 12 bases between them. Germline V gene lookup returns CDR1 SGHRS and CDR2 YFSETQ. The CDR3 sequence is 15 residues long. CDR3 loop: CASRRGLDSYNEQFF. The CDR3 DNA follows: TGCGCCAGCAGAAGGGGACTTGACTCCTACAATGAGCAGTTCTTC.

With regard to this clonotype: This beta chain represents an off-target read in a library built for alpha chains; its size is of limited meaning. The chain uses TRBV11-1 and TRBJ2-3; 9 bases match TRBD1. Germline values: CDR1 SGHAT, CDR2 FQDESV (reference sequence). This CDR3 has 15 residues. The V and J ends lost 5 bases and 1 base, in that order; junction bases with no gene match: 4. The chain's CDR3 is CASSPRDRGTDTQYF. DNA for the CDR3: TGTGCCAGCAGCCCCCGGGACAGGGGCACAGATACGCAGTATTTT.

This clonotype was counted a single time. This beta chain slipped into a library made for alpha chains as a stray read, so its size is not meaningful. The rearrangement joins TRBV7-8 to TRBJ1-6, with D possibly TRBD1 on 5 matching bases. The germline gives CDR1 SGHVS, CDR2 FQNEAQ. This CDR3 contains 14 residues. The V gene lost 5 bases and the J gene lost 5 bases, with 10 bases spanning the gap. The CDR3 DNA reads TGTGCCAGCAGCCTCGGGGCGGATAATTCACCCCTCCACTTT. It specifies CASSLGADNSPLHF.

A note on this clonotype: Little can be read into the size of this beta chain, an off-target read in a library designed for alpha chains. V is TRBV15 and J is TRBJ2-5; D might be TRBD1 (5 bases). This CDR3 has 15 amino acids. Germline V gene sequence: CDR1 LNHNV, CDR2 YYDKDF (reference sequence). V was clipped by 2 bases and J by 5 bases, with 15 bases between them. CDR3 in amino acids: CATSRQGVSLETQYF. DNA of the CDR3: TGTGCCACCAGCAGACAGGGCGTCTCCTTGGAGACCCAGTACTTC.

Comments on this clonotype: Within a library made for alpha chains, this beta chain is off target, and its count is uninformative. This CDR3 reads CASSPREAGGGDTQYF. CDR3 DNA: TGTGCCAGCAGCCCCCGCGAAGCGGGAGGGGGGGATACGCAGTATTTT. The chain links TRBV5-6 to TRBJ2-3, with 10 bases aligning to TRBD2. From germline, CDR1 is SGHDT and CDR2 YYEEEE. Trimming at V came to 4 bases and at J to 6 bases, leaving 11 bases not matched to a gene. The CDR3 runs to 16 residues. The full variable domain, rest sourced from reference TRBV5-6 and TRBJ2-3, is DAGVTQSPTHLIKTRGQQVTLRCSPKSGHDTVSWYQQALGQGPQFIFQYYEEEERQRGNFPDRFSGHQFPNYSSELNVNALLLGDSALYLCASSPREAGGGDTQYFGPGTRLTVL.

About this clonotype itself: The size of this beta chain means little, since it is a stray read in a library made for alpha chains. The chain links TRBV7-2 to TRBJ1-2; a weak D match, TRBD1 (6 bases). From germline, CDR1 is SGHTA and CDR2 FQGNSA. This CDR3 comprises 12 residues. Trimming removed 3 bases at V and 6 bases at J, with 8 bases between. CDR3 residues: CASSFSGDGYTF. In DNA form, the CDR3 reads TGTGCCAGCAGCTTTTCAGGGGATGGCTACACCTTC. Based on the CDR3 plus reference TRBV7-2 and TRBJ1-2, the full variable domain is GAGVSQSPSNKVTEKGKDVELRCDPISGHTALYWYRQSLGQGLEFLIYFQGNSAPDKSGLPSDRFSAERTGGSVSTLTIQRTQQEDSAVYLCASSFSGDGYTFGSGTRLTVV.

With respect to this clonotype: This beta chain was picked up by a library intended for alpha chains and is off target, so its count carries little meaning. V usage is TRBV3-1 and J usage is TRBJ1-5; a possible D gene is TRBD1 (5 bases). The germline V gene encodes CDR1 LGHDT and CDR2 YNNKEL (reference sequence). With 4 bases removed from V and 2 bases from J, the gap between germline ends came to 12 bases. The CDR3 spans 15 residues. The DNA of the CDR3 is TGTGCCAGCAGCCCCGGGGCTTGGGGCAATCAGCCCCAGCATTTT. It yields the protein CASSPGAWGNQPQHF.